These 27 T cell receptor beta chains originate from one sample sequenced in a study of blood T cells in healthy people across ages. A second PCR, run for roughly 7 to 12 cycles, used a sample-barcoded 5' primer plus a J-beta primer mix. Each CDR3 protein gets one entry after TCRdb re-called the 5' RACE reads with MiXCR. The sample has 800,000 to 950,000 distinct CDR3 sequences; around 48% are singletons. The sample was blood. These TCRs come from a man younger than 45 in good health.

The V and J genes are TRBV10-3 and TRBJ1-2, with a tentative D call TRBD1 (6 bases). CDR3 size: 16 residues. CDR1 and CDR2 from the germline V gene are ENHRY and SYGVKD. V was trimmed by 0 bases and J by 8 bases, leaving 19 bases between them. This CDR3 reads CAISESGGRTPIGYTF. For the CDR3, the DNA is TGTGCCATCAGTGAGTCGGGGGGCCGGACCCCTATCGGCTACACCTTC.

The gene calls are TRBV9 and TRBJ2-3; 10 bases line up with TRBD2. Germline V lookup: CDR1 SGDLS, CDR2 YYNGEE. The CDR3 spans 16 residues. V lost 3 bases and J lost 4; bases outside the gene matches: 8. The CDR3 DNA reads as TGTGCCAGCAGCGACATTACTAGCGGGAAGGCAGATACGCAGTATTTT. Residues: CASSDITSGKADTQYF.

This clonotype showed up just a few times. The chain carries TRBV12-3 or TRBV12-4 and TRBJ2-1; perhaps TRBD2 as D (5 bases). The CDR3 loop spans 13 amino acids. The V and J ends lost 1 base and 8 bases respectively, with 9 bases between them. This chain's CDR3 is CASSLGGSHEQFF. The CDR3 region has the DNA TGTGCCAGCAGTTTAGGAGGGTCCCATGAGCAGTTCTTC.

This clonotype was picked up a small number of times. This chain links TRBV5-1 with TRBJ2-1; TRBD1 aligns across 7 bases. V was pared by 7 bases and J by 7 bases, with 14 bases of the junction left unmatched. CDR1 SGHRS and CDR2 YFSETQ come from the germline V gene. The CDR3 consists of 15 residues. The CDR3 region is CASLQGTVSGNEQFF. The CDR3 DNA is TGCGCCAGCCTCCAAGGGACAGTGTCGGGAAATGAGCAGTTCTTC.

The chain carries TRBV12-3 or TRBV12-4 and TRBJ2-1; 14 bases fit TRBD2. The V and J ends lost 5 bases and 8 bases, in that order; junction bases with no gene match: 5. The CDR3 runs to 15 residues. DNA for the CDR3: TGTGCCAGCAGTAACGGACTAGCGGGGGGCTATGAGCAGTTCTTC. Translating gives CASSNGLAGGYEQFF.

This clonotype was detected only once. The chain is built from TRBV10-3 and TRBJ2-7; D possibly uses TRBD1 or TRBD2 (5 bases each). V shed 3 bases and J shed 3 bases, with 15 bases lying between them. Germline V CDR1 and CDR2: ENHRY, SYGVKD. This CDR3 spans 15 amino acids. The CDR3 is CAISDPTGHDYEQYF. The CDR3 DNA is TGTGCCATCAGTGACCCGACGGGGCACGACTACGAGCAGTACTTC.

The chain joins TRBV2 to TRBJ2-2, with 9 nucleotides matching TRBD1. The CDR3 contains 15 residues. V trimming: 3 bases; J trimming: 7 bases; junction bases outside the gene matches: 6. Germline CDR1 is SNHLY and CDR2 is FYNNEI. The chain's CDR3 is CASSDTGGADGELFF. CDR3 nucleotide sequence: TGTGCCAGCAGTGATACAGGGGGCGCAGACGGGGAGCTGTTTTTT.

The gene calls are TRBV15 and TRBJ1-1; D is undetermined. V gave up 1 base and J gave up 2 bases, with 11 bases separating them. Per germline, CDR1 LNHNV and CDR2 YYDKDF (reference sequence). This CDR3 region has 15 residues. The CDR3: CATSRASDGNTEAFF. CDR3 DNA: TGTGCCACCAGCAGAGCTTCGGACGGTAACACTGAAGCTTTCTTT.

This clonotype was counted only a few times. Here the CDR3 reads CAISESRTAYGYTF. CDR3 sequence (DNA): TGTGCCATCAGTGAGTCGAGGACAGCCTATGGCTACACCTTC. The chain is built from TRBV10-3 and TRBJ1-2, with D possibly being TRBD1 (6 bases). V was pared by 0 bases and J by 4 bases, with 9 bases between. The CDR3 runs to 14 residues. Germline-derived CDR1 and CDR2 are ENHRY and SYGVKD.

The chain has TRBV30 and TRBJ2-3; D is possibly TRBD2 (6 bases). The CDR3 loop spans 14 amino acids. V lost 4 bases and J lost 1, with 12 bases in between. In germline, CDR1 is GTSNPN, CDR2 SVGIG (reference sequence). The CDR3 DNA reads as TGTGCCTGGAACCGCGGACTACGCACAGATACGCAGTATTTT. Residues: CAWNRGLRTDTQYF.

Comment on this clonotype: This sequence may be a read error, since a much larger clone differs from it by one base. The chain joins TRBV29-1 to TRBJ2-5; D gene ambiguous. CDR1 is SQVTM and CDR2 is ANQGSEA in the germline V gene. The CDR3 spans 10 residues. V lost 4 bases, J lost 11 bases, and 11 bases lay in between. As DNA, the CDR3 is TGCAGCGTTGGGCGGAATGAGCAGTACTTC. Translating it yields CSVGRNEQYF. The whole variable domain, remainder taken from reference TRBV29-1 and TRBJ2-5, is SAVISQKPSRDICQRGTSLTIQCQVDSQVTMMFWYRQQPGQSLTLIATANQGSEATYESGFVIDKFPISRPNLTFSTLTVSNMSPEDSSIYLCSVGRNEQYFGPGTRLLVL.

Concerning this clonotype: Its ends do not fully match the called genes, so a read error is possible. The chain has TRBV3-1 and TRBJ2-7; D call uncertain. CDR1 and CDR2 (germline): LGHDT, YNNKEL (reference sequence). CDR3 length equals 11 residues. CDR3 residues: CAGSHSHEQYF. For the CDR3, the DNA is TGTGCCGGCAGCCACTCCCACGAGCAGTACTTC.

The V call is TRBV29-1, the J call TRBJ2-5, with D hard to call. Germline V lookup: CDR1 SQVTM, CDR2 ANQGSEA. V was pared by 3 bases and J by 5 bases, with 10 bases between. This CDR3 has 12 amino acids. The CDR3 protein is CSVERAKETQYF. DNA for the CDR3: TGCAGCGTTGAGAGAGCCAAGGAGACCCAGTACTTC.

This chain joins TRBV12-3 or TRBV12-4 and TRBJ1-3; D call uncertain. V lost 6 bases and J lost 0, with 15 bases in between. This CDR3 spans 16 amino acids. The CDR3 DNA reads as TGTGCCAGCAGGCCCTTTATCTACAGCTCTGGAAACACCATATATTTT. This codes for CASRPFIYSSGNTIYF.

As for this clonotype: This may be a read error: a much more frequent sequence differs by one nucleotide. The chain joins TRBV6-6 to TRBJ2-5, with TRBD2 matching 10 bases. Gene TRBJ2-7 matches the end of the DNA better, so the J call may be wrong. This CDR3 is 15 amino acids long. Germline V gene data show CDR1 as MNHNY and CDR2 as SVGAGI (reference sequence). The CDR3: CASSSPGTSEYEQYF. The DNA for the CDR3 is TGTGCCAGCAGTTCCCCCGGGACTAGCGAGTACGAGCAGTACTTC.

This clonotype was detected only once. This sequence joins TRBV7-2 and TRBJ1-4; 8 bases line up with TRBD1. The ends lost 0 bases at V and 8 bases at J; junction bases unmatched: 5. Germline loops: CDR1 SGHTA, CDR2 FQGNSA. The CDR3 is 15 amino acids. Here the CDR3 DNA reads TGTGCCAGCAGCTTAGCGGCAGGGGGCCGGGAAAAACTGTTTTTT. Translated: CASSLAAGGREKLFF.

This rearrangement joins TRBV4-1 to TRBJ1-4; the D is unclear. The CDR3 is 16 residues long. The V gene lost 4 bases and the J gene lost 3 bases, with 15 bases spanning the gap. CDR1 and CDR2 from the germline V gene are MGHRA and YSYEKL. CDR3 sequence reads: CASSPAPSGANEKLFF. CDR3 DNA: TGCGCCAGCAGCCCGGCACCGAGCGGGGCTAATGAAAAACTGTTTTTT.

J is TRBJ2-3 and V is TRBV12-3 or TRBV12-4; D gene unclear. The CDR3 has 13 amino acids. V was trimmed by 6 bases and J by 9 bases, leaving 16 bases between them. This CDR3 reads CASSLAAPVTQYF. The CDR3 nucleotides read TGTGCCAGCAGCTTGGCGGCCCCCGTGACGCAGTATTTT.

J is TRBJ1-4 and V is TRBV20-1; maybe TRBD1 (6 bases). Germline-derived CDR1 and CDR2 are DFQATT and SNEGSKA (reference sequence). The CDR3 has 13 amino acids. V was clipped by 7 bases and J by 8 bases, with 17 bases between them. The CDR3 coding sequence is TGCAGTGGCCAAAGGACAGCTCGGGAAAAACTGTTTTTT. Amino acids: CSGQRTAREKLFF.

The rearrangement uses TRBV5-1 and TRBJ2-7; 8 nucleotides match TRBD1. With V trimmed by 2 bases and J by 5 bases, 9 bases remained unmatched. CDR3 size: 15 residues. CDR1 is SGHRS, CDR2 YFSETQ, per germline. This CDR3 is CASSFVGQGSDEQYF. The DNA for the CDR3 is TGCGCCAGCAGCTTTGTCGGACAGGGTTCGGACGAGCAGTACTTC.

The gene calls are TRBV3-1 and TRBJ2-1, with D possibly TRBD2 on 7 matching bases. Looked up from germline, CDR1 is LGHDT and CDR2 is YNNKEL (reference sequence). V gave up 4 bases and J gave up 2 bases, with 24 bases separating them. This CDR3 comprises 19 residues. CDR3 sequence (DNA): TGTGCCAGCAGCCCACGAGTGGGGGGGGGCCGAAAAGCCTACAATGAGCAGTTCTTC. The encoded protein is CASSPRVGGGRKAYNEQFF.

This sequence joins TRBV4-1 and TRBJ1-1; no reliable D call. V dropped 2 bases and J dropped 0 bases, with 13 bases sitting between them. The CDR3 runs 16 residues. Germline V gene sequence: CDR1 MGHRA, CDR2 YSYEKL. The DNA for the CDR3 is TGCGCCAGCAGCCAACCCTCGACACCGGTGAACACTGAAGCTTTCTTT. This encodes CASSQPSTPVNTEAFF.

Many counts were recorded for this clonotype. The chain uses TRBV27 and TRBJ2-6, with unresolved D. The CDR3 sequence is 15 residues long. In germline, CDR1 is MNHEY, CDR2 SMNVEV (reference sequence). Trimming took 1 base from V and 0 from J, leaving 4 bases between them. CDR3 DNA: TGTGCCAGCAGTTTATGGGACTCTGGGGCCAACGTCCTGACTTTC. It is translated as CASSLWDSGANVLTF.

This clonotype was observed many times. Germline is not matched at one junction end, which may reflect a read error. The genes are TRBV24-1 and TRBJ2-3, with 10 bases fitting TRBD2. Per the germline V gene, CDR1 is KGHDR and CDR2 is SFDVKD. The CDR3 totals 15 residues. CDR3 bases: TGTGCCACGAGATCAGAGCGGGGGGGCACGGATACGCAGTATTTT. Its protein is CATRSERGGTDTQYF.

This clonotype was counted only a few times. The V gene is TRBV28, the J gene TRBJ2-7, with 9 bases that match TRBD2. Germline lookup yields CDR1 MDHEN and CDR2 SYDVKM. The CDR3 runs to 15 residues. J was trimmed by 2 bases and V by 4 bases; bases with no gene match: 6. CDR3 nucleotide sequence: TGTGCCAGCAGTTGGCCCGTAGCGGGGGCCTACGAGCAGTACTTC. Protein: CASSWPVAGAYEQYF. Variable domain in full (rest from reference TRBV28 and TRBJ2-7): DVKVTQSSRYLVKRTGEKVFLECVQDMDHENMFWYRQDPGLGLRLIYFSYDVKMKEKGDIPEGYSVSREKKERFSLILESASTNQTSMYLCASSWPVAGAYEQYFGPGTRLTVT.

This clonotype was counted a few times. This chain connects TRBV25-1 to TRBJ2-7; 7 nucleotides match TRBD1. This CDR3 contains 13 residues. Germline loops: CDR1 MGHDK, CDR2 SYGVNS. V gave up 7 bases and J gave up 0 bases; unmatched junction bases: 3. CDR3 sequence: CASTGTVSYEQYF. For the CDR3, the DNA is TGTGCCAGCACCGGGACAGTCTCCTACGAGCAGTACTTC.

There are a few counts of this clonotype. The V and J genes are TRBV27 and TRBJ2-3, with D perhaps assigned TRBD1 or TRBD2 (5 bases each). The germline V gene has CDR1 MNHEY and CDR2 SMNVEV (reference sequence). The CDR3 has 15 amino acids. V lost 7 bases, J lost 2 bases, and 16 bases lay in between. CDR3 nucleotides: TGTGCCAGCACCCACTCCAGGGACCACACAGATACGCAGTATTTT. It translates to CASTHSRDHTDTQYF.